The sequence of this TCR beta chain was determined in a study of tumor-infiltrating lymphocytes in primary liver carcinoma. The overall study: Sample counts of productive TCRbeta reads spanned roughly 3.65 to 8 million; these counts were similar across tissue types. Study observations and caveats: Tumors reached a significantly greater top-250-clone fraction than blood did (p = 0.039). In tumor-adjacent and tumor-blood pairs, overlap was lower than in tumor region pairs.

Germline V gene data show CDR1 as MNHEY and CDR2 as SVGEGT. This CDR3 contains 18 residues. For this clonotype: Its target is unknown. One end of the junction does not line up with germline, which may come from a read error.

TCR beta cDNA was reverse-transcribed from 450 to 500 ng of total RNA. The reaction used a constant-region primer and ProtoScript II reverse transcriptase. ARM-PCR was slightly modified, and three nested multiplex PCR rounds with it gave rise to the TCR beta libraries. With TRBV1-TRBV30 forward primers and a C-beta reverse primer, the first two PCR rounds were run for roughly 10 cycles each. MiXCR was run by TCRdb on the multiplex PCR reads, yielding one entry per CDR3 protein. The repertoire holds roughly 190,000 distinct CDR3 sequences, with roughly 80% as singletons. From around 18-30 mg of unsorted bulk tissue, DNA and RNA were co-extracted together. Five discrete regions of every tumor underwent sampling.

The sequenced sample was tumor tissue from primary liver carcinoma. The chain combines TRBV6-2 or TRBV6-3 with TRBJ2-7; 10 bases fit TRBD2. The source of this sequence is a man aged 35 to 55 with primary liver carcinoma and hepatitis B virus infection. The CDR3 DNA reads as TGTGCCAGCAGTTACAGAGCGGGAGGGACATCACGACCCTACGATCAGTACTTC. As protein: CASSYRAGGTSRPYDQYF.